A selection of T cell receptor beta chains follows, all from one sample in a study of a mutant IDH1 vaccine in newly diagnosed glioma. Here immunoSEQ multiplex PCR was the method, and the copy in TCRdb shows in-frame clones only, minus some. The repertoire holds tens of thousands of clones, about nine tenths seen once, with 2.4% in the top ten. The sample was PBMCs, taken from a glioma patient treated with radiotherapy, temozolomide or both. The receptor set was obtained from a man between 35 and 55 years old with glioma. CDR3s include the opening cysteine and the closing phenylalanine or tryptophan. The D gene is left open where the match is weak. Some rows mark clone size as missing; the rest say once, few, many or name a class of expanded clone.

TRBV11-3,few,TRBJ2-2,TRBD2,CASSSSGLAGGELFF,TGTGCCAGCAGCTCGTCGGGACTAGCGGGAGGGGAGCTGTTTTTT
TRBV18,.,TRBJ2-7,TRBD2,CASSRSGRNEQYF,TGTGCCAGCTCGCGTAGCGGGAGAAACGAGCAGTACTTC
TRBV29-1,.,TRBJ2-1,.,CSVEEKQFF,TGCAGCGTTGAGGAGAAGCAGTTCTTC
TRBV7-3,.,TRBJ2-2,.,CASSIPSSRTGELFF,TGTGCCAGCAGCATTCCTAGTTCCCGGACCGGGGAGCTGTTTTTT
TRBV7-2,.,TRBJ2-5,.,CASSRRAQETQYF,TGTGCCAGCAGCCGCCGGGCGCAAGAGACCCAGTACTTC
TRBV5-1,.,TRBJ2-6,.,CASSLRAAGGANVLTF,TGCGCCAGCAGCCTACGGGCGGCTGGCGGGGCCAACGTCCTGACTTTC
TRBV9,.,TRBJ2-1,TRBD1,CASSDGQGGYNEQFF,TGTGCCAGCAGCGACGGACAGGGAGGTTACAATGAGCAGTTCTTC
TRBV4-3,.,TRBJ2-2,.,CASTGRHGTGELFF,TGCGCCAGCACCGGCAGACATGGGACCGGGGAGCTGTTTTTT
TRBV29-1,.,TRBJ2-3,TRBD1,CSVEGQNFWNTQYF,TGCAGCGTAGAGGGACAGAACTTCTGGAATACGCAGTATTTT
TRBV18,.,TRBJ1-1,.,CASSPPTATEAFF,TGTGCCAGCTCACCGCCAACGGCCACTGAAGCTTTCTTT